The clone carrying this TCR beta chain was recorded once. Its antigen is still unknown. There are 16 residues in the CDR3. The germline gives CDR1 KGHSH, CDR2 LQKENI. Trimming removed 1 base at V and 0 bases at J, with 9 bases between. Produced via immunoSEQ multiplex PCR; TCRdb's table is partial and in-frame only. The table includes around 100,000 clones, about nine tenths detected once. The data stem from a study of siplizumab effects on memory and regulatory T cells. Study results and limitations: Roughly 75-96% of proliferating clones (CD4+ or CD8+) could not be assigned a naive or memory phenotype. Naive T cell populations appeared to exhibit greater diversity than memory cells and appeared to be major alloresponse contributors. Suppressive activity of Tregs proliferating in siplizumab cultures remained unconfirmed.

J is TRBJ2-2 and V is TRBV18, with no clear D. The sample comprised CD4+ T cells sorted from blood. The receptor comes from a human donor in good health. Some clones in this sample may be carry-over from other donors' samples. This CDR3 reads CASSPRTTSNTGELFF. DNA for the CDR3: TGTGCCAGCTCACCACGTACGACCTCGAACACCGGGGAGCTGTTTTTT.